The sequence of this T cell receptor beta chain was determined in a study of OX40 agonist ivuxolimab in advanced cancers. Turning to the study itself: The patients received ivuxolimab by intravenous route every 2 weeks at 0.01 to 10 mg/kg. The dose-escalation cohort had hepatocellular carcinoma, melanoma, renal cell or head and neck cancer. The group had a mean age of about 60 years, ranged from about 23 to 85, and was roughly 80% male. The study, taken as a whole, reports: Some of the lowest clonal expansion was seen in partial responders at 0.1-3.0 mg/kg.

With regard to this clone: What it recognizes is unknown.

Some clones are missing from TCRdb's copy, which holds only in-frame ones; the method was immunoSEQ multiplex PCR. The sample lists under 90,000 clones; more than 70% were seen once. This sequence was found in an adult with an advanced solid tumor such as melanoma, head and neck, liver or kidney cancer. This specimen consisted of CD4+ or CD8+ T cells sorted from blood, obtained in a trial of the OX40 agonist ivuxolimab.

The CDR3 reads CAGPKQGSESYNEQFF. As DNA, the CDR3 is TGTGCCGGCCCAAAACAGGGGAGTGAGTCCTACAATGAGCAGTTCTTC. The chain recombines TRBV13 with TRBJ2-1, with 7 bases that match TRBD1. CDR3 length equals 16 residues. V lost 11 bases and J lost 1; bases outside the gene matches: 14. Germline V CDR1 and CDR2: PRHDT, FYEKMQ (reference sequence).